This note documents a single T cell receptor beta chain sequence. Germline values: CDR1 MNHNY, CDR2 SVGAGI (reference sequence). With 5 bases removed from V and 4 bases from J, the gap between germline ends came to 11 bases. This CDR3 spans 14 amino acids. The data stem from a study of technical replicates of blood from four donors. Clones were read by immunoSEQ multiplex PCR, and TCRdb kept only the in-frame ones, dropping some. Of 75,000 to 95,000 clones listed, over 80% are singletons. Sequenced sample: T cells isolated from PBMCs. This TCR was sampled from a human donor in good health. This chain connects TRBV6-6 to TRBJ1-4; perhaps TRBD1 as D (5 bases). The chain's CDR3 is CASSPEGVNEKLFF. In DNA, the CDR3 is TGTGCCAGCAGTCCCGAAGGGGTTAATGAAAAACTGTTTTTT.